The present TCR beta chain was sequenced within a study of CD8 T cells in Susac syndrome. Random hexamers were used to reverse transcribe the RNA input (about 0.5 to 1 ug). By means of immunoSEQ multiplex PCR, TCR beta CDR3 spanning 54 Vbeta and 13 Jbeta underwent amplification. TCRdb redid the calling of the immunoSEQ multiplex PCR reads with MiXCR, one entry per CDR3 protein. Of around 300,000 distinct CDR3 sequences listed, about 82% are singletons. The CDR3 is 15 residues long. The J segment lost 6 bases and the V segment lost 3 bases, leaving 5 bases of the junction unmatched. Germline assignment: CDR1 LGHDT and CDR2 YNNKEL (reference sequence). Sequencing of TCR beta was undertaken in CD8+ and CD4+ T cells derived from blood.

Specimen: CD8+ T cells from PBMCs. This clonotype was obtained from a human donor with multiple sclerosis. The chain uses TRBV3-1 and TRBJ2-1; 10 bases agree with TRBD2. The chain's CDR3 is CASSHTSGIVNEQFF. CDR3 DNA: TGTGCCAGCAGCCATACTAGCGGGATCGTCAATGAGCAGTTCTTC.